The sequence of this T cell receptor (beta chain) was determined in a study of blood T cell repertoires in COVID-19. In the original workflow: Nucleated cell number was recorded as an estimate derived from reference gene primer amplification. TCRdb keeps only in-frame clones here, not all; method: immunoSEQ multiplex PCR. The V and J calls and clone size are taken from that table; D and trimming were inferred from the DNA. The sample shows some 330,000 clones, roughly 80% of them seen only once. V lost 9 bases, J lost 9 bases, and 24 bases lay in between. Germline CDR1 is SNHLY and CDR2 is FYNNEI. The CDR3 consists of 15 residues. Recovered participants had two consecutive negative NP/OP PCR tests, healthcare professional clearance, or symptom resolution.

The receptor was derived from a woman between 50 and 59 years old who had recovered from COVID-19. The chain joins TRBV2 to TRBJ2-1, with D possibly being TRBD2 (6 bases). Sequencing was done on a sample of PBMCs or T cells enriched from blood (not recorded which). The CDR3 loop is CARVAGLDRRSEQFF. CDR3 nucleotide sequence: TGTGCCAGGGTGGCGGGGCTCGACCGGCGTAGTGAGCAGTTCTTC.